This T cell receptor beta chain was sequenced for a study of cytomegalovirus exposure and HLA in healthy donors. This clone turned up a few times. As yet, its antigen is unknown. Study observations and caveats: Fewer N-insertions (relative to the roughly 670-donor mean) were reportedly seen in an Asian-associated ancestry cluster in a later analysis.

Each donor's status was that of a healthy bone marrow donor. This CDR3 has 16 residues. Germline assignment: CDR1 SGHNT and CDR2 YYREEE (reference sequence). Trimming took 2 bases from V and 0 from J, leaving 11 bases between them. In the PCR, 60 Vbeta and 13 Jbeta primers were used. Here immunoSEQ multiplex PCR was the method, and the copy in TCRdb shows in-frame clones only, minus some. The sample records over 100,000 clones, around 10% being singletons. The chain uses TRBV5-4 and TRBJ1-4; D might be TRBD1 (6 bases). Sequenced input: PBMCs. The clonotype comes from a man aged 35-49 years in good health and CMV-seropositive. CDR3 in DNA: TGTGCCAGCAGCTTCGGACAGTATGCAACTAATGAAAAACTGTTTTTT. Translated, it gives CASSFGQYATNEKLFF.